The source of this T cell receptor (beta chain) is a study of cytotoxic CD8 clonotypes in ibrutinib-treated CLL. Study details: Among the patients, ten to eleven presented as relapsed/refractory and 15 as treatment-naive; 17 to 18 showed unmutated IGHV.

Note on this clone: Antigen unknown.

Sequenced by immunoSEQ multiplex PCR; TCRdb stores in-frame clones only, minus some. The sample yields over 250,000 clones, 76% seen once. Overall study findings and caveats: Pretreatment clonality was elevated relative to age-matched healthy donors and paralleled circulating CD8+ T-cell counts.

Genomic DNA (roughly 1.8 micrograms) was obtained from cryopreserved PBMCs for construction of TCR beta libraries. The CDR3 totals 14 residues. CDR1 SGHAT and CDR2 FQNNGV come from the germline V gene. V was clipped by 5 bases and J by 7 bases; unmatched bases: 7. This TCR derives from a human donor with chronic lymphocytic leukemia. The sample consisted of PBMCs, taken at disease progression, from a patient treated with ibrutinib. This chain links TRBV11-2 with TRBJ1-4, with 7 bases lining up with TRBD1. The CDR3 DNA follows: TGTGCCAGCAGCCGGGACAGAATGGGTGAAAAACTGTTTTTT. It translates to CASSRDRMGEKLFF.